Listed below are T cell receptor beta chains from one sample, sequenced in a study of shared clonotypes between healthy human individuals. Libraries were prepared by immunoSEQ multiplex PCR; TCRdb keeps only in-frame clonotypes and omits some of them. The sample carries over a million clones, 95% to 99% recorded once. The specimen was naive CD4+ T cells sorted from blood. These receptors were collected from a man between 25 and 39 years old in good health. Both conserved end residues are part of each CDR3. The order of the fields is CDR3 length, V gene, clone size, J gene, D gene, CDR3 protein, CDR3 DNA. D genes are given only for firm matches. Not all rows give a size; the values are once, few, many and, for expanded clones, a class.

length: 15; V: TRBV10-3; size: .; J: TRBJ2-7; D: .; CDR3: CAISEDRTGSYEQYF; DNA: TGTGCCATCAGTGAGGACAGAACTGGCTCCTACGAGCAGTACTTC
length: 13; V: TRBV27; size: .; J: TRBJ2-1; D: TRBD2; CDR3: CASQLSGRAEQFF; DNA: TGTGCCAGCCAGCTAAGCGGGAGGGCCGAGCAGTTCTTC
length: 14; V: TRBV19; size: .; J: TRBJ2-1; D: .; CDR3: CASRPGGREDEQFF; DNA: TGTGCCAGTAGACCTGGAGGGAGAGAAGATGAGCAGTTCTTC
length: 13; V: TRBV28; size: .; J: TRBJ1-5; D: .; CDR3: CASKSYSNQPQHF; DNA: TGTGCCAGCAAGTCATATAGCAATCAGCCCCAGCATTTT
length: 14; V: TRBV5-4; size: .; J: TRBJ1-1; D: TRBD1; CDR3: CASRSGGTNTEAFF; DNA: TGTGCCAGCAGGTCAGGGGGCACGAACACTGAAGCTTTCTTT
length: 14; V: TRBV11-2; size: .; J: TRBJ1-1; D: TRBD1; CDR3: CASSFPGGSTEAFF; DNA: TGTGCCAGCAGCTTCCCAGGGGGTAGCACTGAAGCTTTCTTT
length: 15; V: TRBV5-1; size: .; J: TRBJ1-4; D: .; CDR3: CASSSTGTTNEKLFF; DNA: TGCGCCAGCAGCTCGACGGGAACAACTAATGAAAAACTGTTTTTT
length: 13; V: TRBV5-1; size: .; J: TRBJ2-3; D: .; CDR3: CASSFREPDTQYF; DNA: TGCGCCAGCAGCTTTCGGGAGCCAGATACGCAGTATTTT
length: 16; V: TRBV7-2; size: .; J: TRBJ2-3; D: TRBD2; CDR3: CASSLYGTTSTDTQYF; DNA: TGTGCCAGCAGCCTTTACGGGACTACAAGCACAGATACGCAGTATTTT
length: 16; V: TRBV6-1; size: .; J: TRBJ2-1; D: TRBD2; CDR3: CASSVSGRGSYNEQFF; DNA: TGTGCCAGCAGTGTTAGCGGGAGGGGCTCCTACAATGAGCAGTTCTTC
length: 16; V: TRBV9; size: .; J: TRBJ2-1; D: TRBD2; CDR3: CASSPLAGATTNEQFF; DNA: TGTGCCAGCAGCCCGCTAGCGGGAGCCACTACTAATGAGCAGTTCTTC
length: 14; V: TRBV7-2; size: .; J: TRBJ2-2; D: .; CDR3: CASSFYRLSRELFF; DNA: TGTGCCAGCAGTTTTTACCGATTGTCCCGGGAGCTGTTTTTT
length: 14; V: TRBV9; size: .; J: TRBJ1-1; D: .; CDR3: CASSVAPQNTEAFF; DNA: TGTGCCAGCAGCGTAGCCCCTCAGAACACTGAAGCTTTCTTT
length: 14; V: TRBV28; size: .; J: TRBJ2-6; D: .; CDR3: CASSFSGQRGVLTF; DNA: TGTGCCAGCAGTTTCTCGGGACAGCGGGGCGTCCTGACTTTC
length: 13; V: TRBV5-1; size: .; J: TRBJ2-3; D: .; CDR3: CASSLEAAPLQYF; DNA: TGCGCCAGCAGCTTGGAAGCGGCCCCGTTGCAGTATTTT
length: 17; V: TRBV7-9; size: once; J: TRBJ2-7; D: .; CDR3: CASSLALGPSTRYEQYF; DNA: TGTGCCAGCAGCTTAGCGTTGGGACCCTCGACCCGCTACGAGCAGTACTTC
length: 15; V: TRBV28; size: .; J: TRBJ2-7; D: TRBD1; CDR3: CASSLPGTGSYEQYF; DNA: TGTGCCAGCAGTTTACCCGGGACAGGGTCCTACGAGCAGTACTTC